A selection of T cell receptor beta chains follows, all from one sample in a study of blood T cell repertoires in COVID-19. The repertoire was sequenced with immunoSEQ multiplex PCR; TCRdb's copy has only in-frame clones and lacks some. The sample has approximately 11,000 clones, approximately 87% seen once; the top ten hold approximately 12%. The sample comprised peripheral blood. All receptors come from a human donor in a cohort sampled during active COVID-19. Both conserved end residues are part of each CDR3. Fields, in order: V gene, J gene, clone size, D gene, CDR3 DNA, CDR3 protein. D genes are given only for firm matches. Clone size is not always given. Where it is, it says once, few, many or a class for expanded clones.

V gene: TRBV30; J gene: TRBJ2-1; clone size: .; D gene: TRBD2; CDR3 DNA: TGTGCCTGGATTGGACTAGCGGGAGGGAATGAGCAGTTCTTC; CDR3 protein: CAWIGLAGGNEQFF
V gene: TRBV6-5; J gene: TRBJ2-7; clone size: .; D gene: TRBD1; CDR3 DNA: TGTGCCAGCAGTCTGACAGGGGCCCTCTACGAGCAGTACTTC; CDR3 protein: CASSLTGALYEQYF
V gene: TRBV7-2; J gene: TRBJ1-5; clone size: .; D gene: .; CDR3 DNA: TGTGCCAGCAGCTCAAAATGGGGCAGCAATCAGCCCCAGCATTTT; CDR3 protein: CASSSKWGSNQPQHF
V gene: TRBV27; J gene: TRBJ2-1; clone size: .; D gene: .; CDR3 DNA: TGTGCCAGCAGTTTATCGGGACTGGCGGGCAATGAGCAGTTCTTC; CDR3 protein: CASSLSGLAGNEQFF
V gene: TRBV18; J gene: TRBJ2-1; clone size: .; D gene: TRBD2; CDR3 DNA: TGTGCCAGCTCACCAGGACTAGTAAAAATGTACAATGAGCAGTTCTTC; CDR3 protein: CASSPGLVKMYNEQFF
V gene: TRBV27; J gene: TRBJ1-1; clone size: .; D gene: .; CDR3 DNA: TGTGCCAGCAGTTTAGGTCAGATCACTGAAGCTTTCTTT; CDR3 protein: CASSLGQITEAFF
V gene: TRBV4-2; J gene: TRBJ2-7; clone size: once; D gene: TRBD2; CDR3 DNA: TGTGCCAGCAGCCAAGATCTGGGCGGGGGTAAGGAGCAGTACTTC; CDR3 protein: CASSQDLGGGKEQYF
V gene: TRBV11-1; J gene: TRBJ2-1; clone size: .; D gene: TRBD1; CDR3 DNA: TGTGCCAGCAGCCGAAATAGGGGGCGGAACAATGAGCAGTTCTTC; CDR3 protein: CASSRNRGRNNEQFF
V gene: TRBV5-1; J gene: TRBJ2-3; clone size: .; D gene: .; CDR3 DNA: TGCGCCAGCAGCCTGGGGACTCCTAGCACAGATACGCAGTATTTT; CDR3 protein: CASSLGTPSTDTQYF
V gene: TRBV29-1; J gene: TRBJ2-7; clone size: medium-sized; D gene: .; CDR3 DNA: TGCAGCGTTGCGGGAGCCTACGAGCAGTACTTC; CDR3 protein: CSVAGAYEQYF
V gene: TRBV18; J gene: TRBJ2-6; clone size: .; D gene: .; CDR3 DNA: TGTGCCAGCTCAACTCGACAGGTCAGCTCTGGGGCCAACGTCCTGACTTTC; CDR3 protein: CASSTRQVSSGANVLTF
V gene: TRBV19; J gene: TRBJ1-1; clone size: few; D gene: TRBD1; CDR3 DNA: TGTGCCAGTAGCTCAAACAGGGGCACTGAAGCTTTCTTT; CDR3 protein: CASSSNRGTEAFF
V gene: TRBV7-2; J gene: TRBJ2-5; clone size: .; D gene: .; CDR3 DNA: TGTGCCAGCAGCTTGAATACTTTCCAAGAGACCCAGTACTTC; CDR3 protein: CASSLNTFQETQYF
V gene: TRBV12-3/TRBV12-4; J gene: TRBJ2-5; clone size: few; D gene: .; CDR3 DNA: TGTGCCAGCAGTGCTAGGGGGGAGACCCAGTACTTC; CDR3 protein: CASSARGETQYF
V gene: TRBV28; J gene: TRBJ2-1; clone size: .; D gene: .; CDR3 DNA: TGTGCCAGCAAGGCCGGGACAACCTCCGCCAGGGAGCAGTTCTTC; CDR3 protein: CASKAGTTSAREQFF
V gene: TRBV19; J gene: TRBJ2-1; clone size: .; D gene: TRBD2; CDR3 DNA: TGTGCCAGTAGTATTTTACTAGCGGACTACAATGAGCAGTTCTTC; CDR3 protein: CASSILLADYNEQFF
V gene: TRBV5-1; J gene: TRBJ2-2; clone size: .; D gene: TRBD2; CDR3 DNA: TGCGCCAGCAGCCAAGGACTAGCGGGAGGTTTTACCGGGGAGCTGTTTTTT; CDR3 protein: CASSQGLAGGFTGELFF
V gene: TRBV5-4; J gene: TRBJ2-5; clone size: .; D gene: TRBD2; CDR3 DNA: TGTGCCAGCAGCCCGAGGACTAGCGGGAGTCCAGAGACCCAGTACTTC; CDR3 protein: CASSPRTSGSPETQYF
V gene: TRBV19; J gene: TRBJ2-6; clone size: .; D gene: .; CDR3 DNA: TGTGCCAGTAGTACTACGACAAGCTCTGGGGCCAACGTCCTGACTTTC; CDR3 protein: CASSTTTSSGANVLTF
V gene: TRBV14; J gene: TRBJ2-2; clone size: .; D gene: TRBD1; CDR3 DNA: TGTGCCAGCAGCCTAGAAACAGGGGGATGGACCGGGGAGCTGTTTTTT; CDR3 protein: CASSLETGGWTGELFF
V gene: TRBV29-1; J gene: TRBJ1-1; clone size: .; D gene: .; CDR3 DNA: TGCAGCGTTGTCCCCGGGAACACTGAAGCTTTCTTT; CDR3 protein: CSVVPGNTEAFF
V gene: TRBV7-2; J gene: TRBJ2-7; clone size: .; D gene: .; CDR3 DNA: TGTGCCAGCAGTATCCCAACAGGTGTCTCCCACGAGCAGTACTTC; CDR3 protein: CASSIPTGVSHEQYF
V gene: TRBV3-1/TRBV3-2; J gene: TRBJ2-7; clone size: .; D gene: .; CDR3 DNA: TGTGCCAGCAGCCAAGGCCCCACATCCTACGAGCAGTACTTC; CDR3 protein: CASSQGPTSYEQYF
V gene: TRBV7-3; J gene: TRBJ2-1; clone size: .; D gene: TRBD2; CDR3 DNA: TGTGCCAGCAGCTTAACCCTAGCGGGACGCTACAATGAGCAGTTCTTC; CDR3 protein: CASSLTLAGRYNEQFF
V gene: TRBV19; J gene: TRBJ2-1; clone size: .; D gene: TRBD2; CDR3 DNA: TGTGCCAGCCATCCTAGCGGGAGTTACAATGAGCAGTTCTTC; CDR3 protein: CASHPSGSYNEQFF
V gene: TRBV11-2; J gene: TRBJ2-3; clone size: .; D gene: .; CDR3 DNA: TGTGCCAGCAGCTTAACAGGACGCCGCTCCTACACAGATACGCAGTATTTT; CDR3 protein: CASSLTGRRSYTDTQYF
V gene: TRBV19; J gene: TRBJ2-7; clone size: .; D gene: TRBD2; CDR3 DNA: TGTGCCAGTAGTATACGGATAGCGGGAGCTGGCTACGAGCAGTACTTC; CDR3 protein: CASSIRIAGAGYEQYF
V gene: TRBV4-2; J gene: TRBJ1-4; clone size: .; D gene: .; CDR3 DNA: TGTGCCAGCAGCCCGGGGGACGGGAAAAAACTGTTTTTT; CDR3 protein: CASSPGDGKKLFF
V gene: TRBV5-1; J gene: TRBJ2-7; clone size: .; D gene: .; CDR3 DNA: TGCGCCAGCAGCTTGGTGGACAGACAGTACGAGCAGTACTTC; CDR3 protein: CASSLVDRQYEQYF
V gene: TRBV30; J gene: TRBJ1-6; clone size: .; D gene: .; CDR3 DNA: TGTGCCTGGATGCAAACAGGGCAGGGTTCACCCCTCCACTTT; CDR3 protein: CAWMQTGQGSPLHF
V gene: TRBV19; J gene: TRBJ1-5; clone size: .; D gene: .; CDR3 DNA: TGTGCCAGTAGTGTTATTGGGGTGACAGGCTTCACGAGCAATCAGCCCCAGCATTTT; CDR3 protein: CASSVIGVTGFTSNQPQHF
V gene: TRBV5-4; J gene: TRBJ2-7; clone size: .; D gene: .; CDR3 DNA: TGTGCCAGCAGCCGTTCGACAGTCAGGAGCTCCTACGAGCAGTACTTC; CDR3 protein: CASSRSTVRSSYEQYF
V gene: TRBV5-1; J gene: TRBJ1-1; clone size: few; D gene: .; CDR3 DNA: TGCGCCAGCAGTTTCTTAGGGGAAAACACTGAAGCTTTCTTT; CDR3 protein: CASSFLGENTEAFF
V gene: TRBV7-3; J gene: TRBJ2-3; clone size: .; D gene: .; CDR3 DNA: TGTGCCAGCAGCCCAGGGTCCGATACGCAGTATTTT; CDR3 protein: CASSPGSDTQYF
V gene: TRBV10-1; J gene: TRBJ2-3; clone size: .; D gene: TRBD2; CDR3 DNA: TGCGCCAGCAGCGCCGGGACTAGCGGCACAGATACGCAGTATTTT; CDR3 protein: CASSAGTSGTDTQYF
V gene: TRBV11-1; J gene: TRBJ2-7; clone size: .; D gene: .; CDR3 DNA: TGTGCCAGCAGTGCGAGGGCGCTGTACTCCTACGAGCAGTACTTC; CDR3 protein: CASSARALYSYEQYF
V gene: TRBV6-6; J gene: TRBJ2-7; clone size: .; D gene: .; CDR3 DNA: TGTGCCAGCAGTGCCGGGACACCAGACTCCTACGAGCAGTACTTC; CDR3 protein: CASSAGTPDSYEQYF
V gene: TRBV10-3; J gene: TRBJ2-3; clone size: .; D gene: .; CDR3 DNA: TGTGCCATCAGTGAGTCCATCACAGATACGCAGTATTTT; CDR3 protein: CAISESITDTQYF
V gene: TRBV7-9; J gene: TRBJ1-6; clone size: .; D gene: .; CDR3 DNA: TGTGCCAGCAGCACGTCGGGGGGGACGGACAATTCACCCCTCCACTTT; CDR3 protein: CASSTSGGTDNSPLHF
V gene: TRBV19; J gene: TRBJ2-7; clone size: .; D gene: TRBD1; CDR3 DNA: TGTGCCAGTAGCTTGTTATTCGGGACAGATAGCCGCTACGAGCAGTACTTC; CDR3 protein: CASSLLFGTDSRYEQYF
V gene: TRBV2; J gene: TRBJ1-5; clone size: .; D gene: .; CDR3 DNA: TGTGCCAGCAGTGCTTTCGAGGTTGGCAGGGTCTGGGGCAATCAGCCCCAGCATTTT; CDR3 protein: CASSAFEVGRVWGNQPQHF
V gene: TRBV5-1; J gene: TRBJ2-3; clone size: .; D gene: TRBD2; CDR3 DNA: TGCGCCAGCAGAGCTTTTAGCGGGAGCACAGATACGCAGTATTTT; CDR3 protein: CASRAFSGSTDTQYF
V gene: TRBV4-1; J gene: TRBJ2-6; clone size: .; D gene: TRBD1; CDR3 DNA: TGCGCCAGCAGCCCTGGGGGCAGGGGGCGGTCTGGGGCCAACGTCCTGACTTTC; CDR3 protein: CASSPGGRGRSGANVLTF
V gene: TRBV2; J gene: TRBJ2-3; clone size: .; D gene: .; CDR3 DNA: TGTGCCAGCATAGCCGGGGGCACAGATACGCAGTATTTT; CDR3 protein: CASIAGGTDTQYF
V gene: TRBV28; J gene: TRBJ1-5; clone size: .; D gene: .; CDR3 DNA: TGTGCCGCGGGGGGCAGGGCCCAGGGGAATCAGCCCCAGCATTTT; CDR3 protein: CAAGGRAQGNQPQHF